The clone carrying this T cell receptor beta chain has more than one count but fewer than ten. Its antigen is as yet unknown. Cell sorting via CD45RO/CCR7/CD25/CD127/CD95/CD27 was performed to obtain CD4+ naive, central memory, regulatory and stem cell-like memory cells. Expressed TCRB transcripts got sequenced, as all isolated RNA was reverse transcribed. Profiling relied on immunoSEQ multiplex PCR, and the TCRdb table lists in-frame clones only, not all of them. The data show around 300,000 clones, with approximately 8% seen just once and roughly 1% held by the top ten. The data were taken from a study of beta chain features in type 1 diabetes. Study results and limitations: Shorter templates might be favored by PCR, equally in patients and controls.

V lost 2 bases and J 4 bases, leaving 15 bases between the germline ends. This CDR3 comprises 16 residues. CDR1 and CDR2 (germline): KGHSH, LQKENI. The chain recombines TRBV18 with TRBJ1-5, with a weak D call TRBD1 (5 bases). Material: central memory CD4+ T cells from blood. This clonotype was obtained from a young woman in good health. The CDR3 loop reads CASSPDQAGGNQPQHF. CDR3 nucleotide sequence: TGTGCCAGCTCACCAGATCAGGCCGGGGGTAATCAGCCCCAGCATTTT.